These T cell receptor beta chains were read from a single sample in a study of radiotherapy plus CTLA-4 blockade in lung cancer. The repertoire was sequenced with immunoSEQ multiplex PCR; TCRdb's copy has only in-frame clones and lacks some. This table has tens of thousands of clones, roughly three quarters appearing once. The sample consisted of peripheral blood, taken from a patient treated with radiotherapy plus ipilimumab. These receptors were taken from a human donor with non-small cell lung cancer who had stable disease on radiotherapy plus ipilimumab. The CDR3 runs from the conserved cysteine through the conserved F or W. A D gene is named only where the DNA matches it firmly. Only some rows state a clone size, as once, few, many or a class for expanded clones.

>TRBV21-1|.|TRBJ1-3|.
CASSTGTSFDTIYF
TGTGCCAGCAGCACCGGGACAAGCTTCGACACCATATATTTT
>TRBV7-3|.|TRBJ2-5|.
CASSLGPRETQYF
TGTGCCAGCAGCTTAGGACCAAGGGAGACCCAGTACTTC
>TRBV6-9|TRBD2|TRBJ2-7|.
CASSLGLAGDEQYF
TGTGCCAGCAGTCTCGGACTAGCGGGAGACGAGCAGTACTTC
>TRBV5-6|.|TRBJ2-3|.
CASSPGGPLTDTQYF
TGTGCCAGCAGCCCCGGGGGGCCCCTGACCGATACGCAGTATTTT
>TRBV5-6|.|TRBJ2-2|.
CASSLRMSTGELFF
TGTGCCAGCAGCCTTCGGATGAGCACCGGGGAGCTGTTTTTT
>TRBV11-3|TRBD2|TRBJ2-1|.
CASRSRLAVYNEQFF
TGTGCCAGCAGATCCCGACTAGCGGTTTACAATGAGCAGTTCTTC
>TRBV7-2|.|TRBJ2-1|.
CASRLEGVSYNEQFF
TGTGCCAGCAGACTAGAGGGGGTGTCCTACAATGAGCAGTTCTTC
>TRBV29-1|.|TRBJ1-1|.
CSVGDDLTLNTEAFF
TGCAGCGTTGGCGATGATCTAACCCTGAACACTGAAGCTTTCTTT
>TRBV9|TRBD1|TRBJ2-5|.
CASSTRDSLQETQYF
TGTGCCAGCAGCACCCGGGACAGCCTCCAAGAGACCCAGTACTTC
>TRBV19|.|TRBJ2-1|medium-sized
CASSIGLYNEQFF
TGTGCCAGTAGTATAGGTCTATACAATGAGCAGTTCTTC
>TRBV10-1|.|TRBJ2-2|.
CASSVIGGTGELFF
TGCGCCAGCAGTGTTATTGGCGGCACCGGGGAGCTGTTTTTT
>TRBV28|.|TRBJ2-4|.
CASSFFSQSKRYF
TGTGCCAGCAGTTTTTTCTCCCAATCAAAGCGGTACTTC
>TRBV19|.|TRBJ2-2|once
CASSGVRTNTGELFF
TGTGCCAGTAGTGGTGTCAGGACTAACACCGGGGAGCTGTTTTTT
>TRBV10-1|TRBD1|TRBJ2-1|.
CASSESGTGGINEQFF
TGCGCCAGCAGTGAATCCGGGACAGGGGGTATCAATGAGCAGTTCTTC
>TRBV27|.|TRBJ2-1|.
CASSLSTANNEQFF
TGTGCCAGCAGTTTATCGACAGCAAACAATGAGCAGTTCTTC
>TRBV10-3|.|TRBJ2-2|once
CAISDPPGELFF
TGTGCCATCAGTGACCCCCCCGGGGAGCTGTTTTTT
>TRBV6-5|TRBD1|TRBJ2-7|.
CAATSGTGGHEQYF
TGTGCCGCAACTTCCGGGACAGGGGGCCACGAGCAGTACTTC
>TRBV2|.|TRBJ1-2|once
CASRGGFNYGYTF
TGTGCCAGCAGAGGGGGATTTAACTATGGCTACACCTTC
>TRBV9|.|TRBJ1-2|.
CASSAEGGGEGYTF
TGTGCCAGCAGCGCGGAAGGGGGTGGGGAAGGCTACACCTTC
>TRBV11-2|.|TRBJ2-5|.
CASSTSWTGETQYF
TGTGCCAGCAGCACCTCCTGGACTGGGGAGACCCAGTACTTC
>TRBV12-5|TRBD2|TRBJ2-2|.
CASGFGVASGRPGELFF
TGTGCTAGTGGTTTCGGCGTGGCTAGCGGGAGGCCCGGGGAGCTGTTTTTT
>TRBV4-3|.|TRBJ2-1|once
CASSQETTIYNEQFF
TGCGCCAGCAGCCAAGAGACGACGATCTACAATGAGCAGTTCTTC
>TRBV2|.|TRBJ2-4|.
CASSEIGSLAKNIQYF
TGTGCCAGCAGTGAAATTGGCAGCCTAGCCAAAAACATTCAGTACTTC
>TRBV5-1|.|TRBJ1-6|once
CASGSSYNSPLHF
TGCGCCAGCGGAAGCTCCTATAATTCACCCCTCCACTTT
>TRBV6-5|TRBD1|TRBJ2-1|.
CASSFRDRRYNEQFF
TGTGCCAGCAGTTTCCGGGACAGGCGGTACAATGAGCAGTTCTTC
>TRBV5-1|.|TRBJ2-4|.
CASSSFQGGNIQYF
TGCGCCAGCAGCTCCTTTCAGGGGGGAAACATTCAGTACTTC
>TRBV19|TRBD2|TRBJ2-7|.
CASSKREGPRGEQYF
TGTGCCAGTAGTAAGCGGGAGGGCCCGCGGGGCGAGCAGTACTTC
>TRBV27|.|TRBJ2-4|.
CASFPEPWDIQYF
TGTGCCAGCTTCCCGGAACCATGGGACATTCAGTACTTC
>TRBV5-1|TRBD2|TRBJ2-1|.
CASSLVSGSSYNEQFF
TGCGCCAGCAGCTTGGTTAGCGGGAGCTCCTACAATGAGCAGTTCTTC
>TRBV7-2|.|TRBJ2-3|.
CASSLRPLADTQYF
TGTGCCAGCAGCTTAAGACCCTTGGCGGATACGCAGTATTTT
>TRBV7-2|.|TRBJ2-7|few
CASSLRQGGTYEQYF
TGTGCCAGCAGCCTTCGACAGGGAGGTACCTACGAGCAGTACTTC
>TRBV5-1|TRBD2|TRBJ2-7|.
CASSLAGTGGREQYF
TGCGCCAGCAGCTTGGCGGGGACGGGGGGGCGCGAGCAGTACTTC
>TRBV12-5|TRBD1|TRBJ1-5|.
CASAPTGNQPQHF
TGTGCTAGTGCCCCGACAGGGAATCAGCCCCAGCATTTT
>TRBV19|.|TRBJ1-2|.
CASSARSGYTF
TGTGCCAGTAGCGCCAGGAGTGGCTACACCTTC
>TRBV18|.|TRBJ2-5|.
CASSPIRNQETQYF
TGTGCCAGCTCACCGATCCGGAACCAAGAGACCCAGTACTTC
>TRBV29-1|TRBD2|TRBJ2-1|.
CSVVAGVFDNEQFF
TGCAGCGTTGTAGCGGGAGTCTTCGACAATGAGCAGTTCTTC
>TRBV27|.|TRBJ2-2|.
CASSRNTGELFF
TGTGCCAGCAGTCGGAACACCGGGGAGCTGTTTTTT
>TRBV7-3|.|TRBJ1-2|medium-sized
CASSTSSTGGYTF
TGTGCCAGCAGCACCTCGTCAACGGGTGGCTACACCTTC
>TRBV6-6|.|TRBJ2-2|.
CASSRGRGETGELFF
TGTGCCAGCAGTAGAGGCAGGGGGGAAACCGGGGAGCTGTTTTTT
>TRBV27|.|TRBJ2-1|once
CASSNGGQGEQFF
TGTGCCAGCAGTAACGGGGGCCAGGGTGAGCAGTTCTTC
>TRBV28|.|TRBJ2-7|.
CASGRYEQYF
TGTGCCAGCGGCCGCTACGAGCAGTACTTC
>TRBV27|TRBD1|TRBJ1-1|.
CASSPGTGWNTEAFF
TGTGCCAGCAGTCCAGGGACAGGGTGGAACACTGAAGCTTTCTTT
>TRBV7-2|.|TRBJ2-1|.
CASSSSGLYNEQFF
TGTGCCAGCAGCTCCTCGGGCCTATACAATGAGCAGTTCTTC
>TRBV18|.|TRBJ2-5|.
CASSPGDKVAYF
TGTGCCAGCTCACCAGGGGATAAGGTTGCGTACTTC
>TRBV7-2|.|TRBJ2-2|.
CASRPPGTRVAGELFF
TGTGCCAGCAGACCTCCCGGGACTCGAGTGGCCGGGGAGCTGTTTTTT
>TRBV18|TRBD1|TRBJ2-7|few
CASSPKGTGFIEQYF
TGTGCCAGCTCACCGAAAGGGACAGGGTTCATCGAGCAGTACTTC
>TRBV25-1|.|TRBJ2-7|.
CASSEPPQGQYF
TGTGCCAGCAGTGAACCCCCGCAGGGCCAGTACTTC
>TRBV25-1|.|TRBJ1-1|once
CASSGMGVRYSTEAFF
TGTGCCAGCAGTGGCATGGGGGTCAGGTATAGCACTGAAGCTTTCTTT
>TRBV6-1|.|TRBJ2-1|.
CASSELANEQFF
TGTGCCAGCAGTGAACTAGCCAATGAGCAGTTCTTC